The T cell receptor beta chain described here comes from a study of T cells after yellow fever vaccination. TCRdb analysed the 5' RACE reads with MiXCR anew, one entry per CDR3 protein. The repertoire has approximately 260,000 distinct CDR3 sequences, around 13% of them found once; the top ten carry 0.4% to 0.55%. The CDR3 loop spans 15 amino acids. J gave up 7 bases and V 0 bases, and 4 bases lay outside the gene matches. The germline CDR1 and CDR2 sequences are SGHRS and YFSETQ. This sequence joins TRBV5-1 and TRBJ2-1; 10 bases align to TRBD2. The specimen comprised CD4+ T cells sorted from PBMCs, sampled 45 days after the yellow fever booster vaccination. This clonotype was obtained from a young man who received the YFV17D yellow fever vaccine. The CDR3, as DNA: TGCGCCAGCAGCTTGGATGCTAGCGGGAGAAATGAGCAGTTCTTC. It codes for CASSLDASGRNEQFF.